A single sample is the source of the 14 T cell receptor beta chains below, sequenced in a study of T cell responses to AZD1222 COVID-19 vaccine (dated by TCRdb to the early 2020s). Libraries came from the immunoSEQ multiplex PCR assay. TCRdb took this table from immuneACCESS and kept in-frame rearrangements with V and J called. Such tables lack part of the clones; where checked against another copy, unresolved V genes explain under half of the gap, and the rest is unexplained. The sample records roughly 150,000 clones, 75% to 90% of which are singletons. The ten largest make up 6.5% to 8.5% of the sample. What the time point label conveys for this sample: baseline before first vaccination. The sample was peripheral blood, taken on day 0 of AZD1222 vaccination. Receptor source: an adult in good health.

V usage is TRBV7-6 and J usage is TRBJ2-7; 8 positions match TRBD1. There are 15 residues in the CDR3. CDR1 SGHVS and CDR2 FNYEAQ come from the germline V gene. V dropped 5 bases and J dropped 3; count of bases not matched to a gene: 9. DNA for the CDR3: TGTGCCAGCAGCCATGGACAGGGAACCAGCTACGAGCAGTACTTC. It is translated as CASSHGQGTSYEQYF.

The chain recombines TRBV4-3 with TRBJ2-7; no clear D. The CDR3 is made up of 13 amino acids. Germline V gene lookup returns CDR1 LGHNA and CDR2 YSLEER. V was cut by 6 bases and J by 2 bases, with 11 bases left in between. For the CDR3, the DNA is TGCGCCAGCAGTAAGGATATTGCCTACGAGCAGTACTTC. Its protein is CASSKDIAYEQYF.

This clone was detected only a few times. The chain combines TRBV12-2 with TRBJ2-1. TRBV12-2 is an annotated pseudogene. CDR3 length: 16 amino acids. The CDR3 sequence is CASRAEGTKSYNEQFF. The CDR3 DNA is TGTGCAAGTCGCGCGGAGGGGACAAAGTCCTACAATGAGCAGTTCTTC.

V usage is TRBV6-5 and J usage is TRBJ2-7, with 7 bases that match TRBD1. V was pared by 9 bases and J by 4 bases, with 12 bases of the junction left unmatched. CDR1 is MNHEY and CDR2 is SVGAGI in the germline V gene. This CDR3 is 14 amino acids long. The CDR3 is CARTGTAVHYEQYV. Here the CDR3 DNA reads TGTGCCAGGACCGGGACAGCGGTCCATTACGAGCAGTACGTC.

The CDR3, as DNA: TGTGCCAGCAGCTTAGACAGGGGGAGCAATCAGCCCCAGCATTTT. The encoded protein is CASSLDRGSNQPQHF. This rearrangement joins TRBV11-1 to TRBJ1-5, with TRBD1 matching 8 bases. CDR1 SGHAT and CDR2 FQDESV come from the germline V gene (reference sequence). The CDR3 is made up of 15 amino acids. V shed 1 base, J shed 1 base, and the junction held 0 bases outside the gene matches. The full variable domain, with the rest looked up from reference TRBV11-1 and TRBJ1-5, is EAEVAQSPRYKITEKSQAVAFWCDPISGHATLYWYRQILGQGPELLVQFQDESVVDDSQLPKDRFSAERLKGVDSTLKIQPAELGDSAMYLCASSLDRGSNQPQHFGDGTRLSIL.

The genes are TRBV28 and TRBJ1-3; TRBD1 agrees at 9 bases. Germline trimming cut 5 bases from V and 0 bases from J; bases unmatched to any gene: 5. CDR3 length equals 16 residues. The germline V gene encodes CDR1 MDHEN and CDR2 SYDVKM. The CDR3 region is CASSVTGGRSGNTIYF. CDR3 DNA: TGTGCCAGCAGTGTAACAGGGGGCCGCTCTGGAAACACCATATATTTT. Looking up the rest from reference TRBV28 and TRBJ1-3 gives the full variable domain: DVKVTQSSRYLVKRTGEKVFLECVQDMDHENMFWYRQDPGLGLRLIYFSYDVKMKEKGDIPEGYSVSREKKERFSLILESASTNQTSMYLCASSVTGGRSGNTIYFGEGSWLTVV.

The rearrangement joins TRBV7-8 to TRBJ2-1; D is undetermined. V was clipped by 1 base and J by 8 bases, with 12 bases between them. Per germline, CDR1 SGHVS and CDR2 FQNEAQ. The CDR3 is made up of 14 amino acids. In nucleotides, the CDR3 is TGTGCCAGCAGCTTAGATGGTCCGTTAGATGAGCAGTTCTTC. This gives the protein CASSLDGPLDEQFF.

The rearrangement uses TRBV14 and TRBJ2-7; D unresolved. V was trimmed by 1 base and J by 0 bases, leaving 4 bases between them. The CDR3 has 13 residues. Germline V gives CDR1 SGHDN, CDR2 FVKESK. The CDR3 reads CASSQVSSYEQYF. As DNA, the CDR3 is TGTGCCAGCAGCCAAGTGAGCTCCTACGAGCAGTACTTC.

This clone appeared a single time. The chain uses TRBV7-3 and TRBJ2-5; TRBD2 matches at 13 bases. Trimming cost V 5 bases and J 4 bases; bases outside gene matches: 4. This CDR3 has 15 amino acids. Germline V gives CDR1 SGHTA, CDR2 FQGTGA. CDR3 bases: TGTGCCAGCAGCGTGGGACTAGCGGGGCCAGAGACCCAGTACTTC. Translation: CASSVGLAGPETQYF.

V and J are TRBV7-9 and TRBJ2-7; D may be TRBD2 (5 bases). The CDR3 contains 16 residues. V gave up 1 base and J gave up 7 bases, with 20 bases separating them. In germline, CDR1 is SEHNR, CDR2 FQNEAQ (reference sequence). CDR3: CASSLEGGWNPNEQYF. In nucleotides, the CDR3 is TGTGCCAGCAGCTTAGAAGGCGGGTGGAATCCTAATGAGCAGTACTTC.

The genes are TRBV7-8 and TRBJ1-1; no definite D call. V was trimmed by 5 bases and J by 1 base, leaving 14 bases between them. Germline V lookup: CDR1 SGHVS, CDR2 FQNEAQ. The CDR3 consists of 15 residues. DNA of the CDR3: TGTGCCAGCAGCCTCCGACGGATATCGAACACTGAAGCTTTCTTT. Protein sequence: CASSLRRISNTEAFF.

V is TRBV30 and J is TRBJ1-2, with D perhaps matching TRBD1 (5 bases). The CDR3 consists of 12 residues. Trimming took off 0 bases at V and 13 bases at J, with 15 bases between the two ends. The germline V gene encodes CDR1 GTSNPN and CDR2 SVGIG (reference sequence). The CDR3 loop reads CAWSVPAGRGTF. As DNA, the CDR3 is TGTGCCTGGAGTGTACCGGCGGGACGGGGCACCTTC.

V usage is TRBV28 and J usage is TRBJ1-1; tentative D call: TRBD1 (6 bases). The CDR3 consists of 14 residues. Trimming shortened V by 10 bases and J by 0 bases, and 15 bases separated the two germline ends. Germline loops: CDR1 MDHEN, CDR2 SYDVKM. The CDR3 loop reads CATPPGALNTEAFF. In DNA, the CDR3 is TGTGCCACCCCCCCGGGGGCTTTGAACACTGAAGCTTTCTTT.

The chain recombines TRBV19 with TRBJ2-3; 8 nucleotides align to TRBD2. Germline assignment: CDR1 LNHDA and CDR2 SQIVND (reference sequence). V lost 7 bases, J lost 0 bases, and 15 bases stayed unmatched. The CDR3 loop spans 18 amino acids. CDR3 residues: CASMSAEKRGTSTDTQYF. CDR3 DNA: TGTGCCAGTATGTCGGCCGAGAAGCGGGGGACGAGCACAGATACGCAGTATTTT.